A selection of T cell receptor beta chains follows, all from one sample in a study of blood T cell repertoires in COVID-19. Profiling relied on immunoSEQ multiplex PCR, and the TCRdb table lists in-frame clones only, not all of them. This table has some 87,000 clones, roughly 86% appearing once. What was sequenced was peripheral blood. The source of these receptors is a human donor in a cohort sampled during active COVID-19. CDR3s include the opening cysteine and the closing phenylalanine or tryptophan. A D gene is named only where the DNA matches it firmly. A row's size may be missing; if present it is once, few, many or a size class.

cdr3_length clone_size j_call v_call d_call cdr3_aa cdr3_nt
15 - TRBJ1-6 TRBV27 - CASSSPSGRASPLHF TGTGCCAGCAGTTCCCCCTCAGGGCGAGCCTCACCCCTCCACTTT
15 - TRBJ1-2 TRBV29-1 TRBD1 CSVRVRGRRNYGYTF TGCAGCGTAAGGGTCAGGGGGCGGAGAAACTATGGCTACACCTTC
15 - TRBJ2-4 TRBV3-1/TRBV3-2 TRBD2 CASSQERLAENIQYF TGTGCCAGCAGCCAAGAACGACTAGCGGAAAACATTCAGTACTTC
15 - TRBJ2-3 TRBV6-4 TRBD2 CASTMGTSGTDTQYF TGTGCCAGCACCATGGGGACTAGCGGCACAGATACGCAGTATTTT
14 once TRBJ1-6 TRBV6-5 TRBD1 CASNPTGANSPLHF TGTGCCAGCAACCCGACAGGGGCCAATTCACCCCTCCACTTT
13 - TRBJ1-5 TRBV6-2/TRBV6-3 - CASSSNTNQPQHF TGTGCCAGCAGTTCCAACACCAATCAGCCCCAGCATTTT
15 - TRBJ2-2 TRBV7-9 - CASSLMGTNTGELFF TGTGCCAGCAGCTTAATGGGCACGAACACCGGGGAGCTGTTTTTT
15 - TRBJ2-1 TRBV19 TRBD1 CASSKTGSLVNEQFF TGTGCCAGTAGTAAGACAGGGTCATTGGTGAATGAGCAGTTCTTC
14 - TRBJ1-5 TRBV6-5 - CASTGGTAGGPQHF TGTGCCAGCACCGGGGGCACGGCGGGGGGGCCCCAGCATTTT
15 - TRBJ1-2 TRBV18 TRBD1 CASSPGQGANYGYTF TGTGCCAGCTCACCAGGACAGGGAGCTAACTATGGCTACACCTTC
15 - TRBJ2-1 TRBV6-2/TRBV6-3 TRBD2 CASSKLAGPYNEQFF TGTGCCAGCAGTAAACTAGCGGGGCCTTACAATGAGCAGTTCTTC